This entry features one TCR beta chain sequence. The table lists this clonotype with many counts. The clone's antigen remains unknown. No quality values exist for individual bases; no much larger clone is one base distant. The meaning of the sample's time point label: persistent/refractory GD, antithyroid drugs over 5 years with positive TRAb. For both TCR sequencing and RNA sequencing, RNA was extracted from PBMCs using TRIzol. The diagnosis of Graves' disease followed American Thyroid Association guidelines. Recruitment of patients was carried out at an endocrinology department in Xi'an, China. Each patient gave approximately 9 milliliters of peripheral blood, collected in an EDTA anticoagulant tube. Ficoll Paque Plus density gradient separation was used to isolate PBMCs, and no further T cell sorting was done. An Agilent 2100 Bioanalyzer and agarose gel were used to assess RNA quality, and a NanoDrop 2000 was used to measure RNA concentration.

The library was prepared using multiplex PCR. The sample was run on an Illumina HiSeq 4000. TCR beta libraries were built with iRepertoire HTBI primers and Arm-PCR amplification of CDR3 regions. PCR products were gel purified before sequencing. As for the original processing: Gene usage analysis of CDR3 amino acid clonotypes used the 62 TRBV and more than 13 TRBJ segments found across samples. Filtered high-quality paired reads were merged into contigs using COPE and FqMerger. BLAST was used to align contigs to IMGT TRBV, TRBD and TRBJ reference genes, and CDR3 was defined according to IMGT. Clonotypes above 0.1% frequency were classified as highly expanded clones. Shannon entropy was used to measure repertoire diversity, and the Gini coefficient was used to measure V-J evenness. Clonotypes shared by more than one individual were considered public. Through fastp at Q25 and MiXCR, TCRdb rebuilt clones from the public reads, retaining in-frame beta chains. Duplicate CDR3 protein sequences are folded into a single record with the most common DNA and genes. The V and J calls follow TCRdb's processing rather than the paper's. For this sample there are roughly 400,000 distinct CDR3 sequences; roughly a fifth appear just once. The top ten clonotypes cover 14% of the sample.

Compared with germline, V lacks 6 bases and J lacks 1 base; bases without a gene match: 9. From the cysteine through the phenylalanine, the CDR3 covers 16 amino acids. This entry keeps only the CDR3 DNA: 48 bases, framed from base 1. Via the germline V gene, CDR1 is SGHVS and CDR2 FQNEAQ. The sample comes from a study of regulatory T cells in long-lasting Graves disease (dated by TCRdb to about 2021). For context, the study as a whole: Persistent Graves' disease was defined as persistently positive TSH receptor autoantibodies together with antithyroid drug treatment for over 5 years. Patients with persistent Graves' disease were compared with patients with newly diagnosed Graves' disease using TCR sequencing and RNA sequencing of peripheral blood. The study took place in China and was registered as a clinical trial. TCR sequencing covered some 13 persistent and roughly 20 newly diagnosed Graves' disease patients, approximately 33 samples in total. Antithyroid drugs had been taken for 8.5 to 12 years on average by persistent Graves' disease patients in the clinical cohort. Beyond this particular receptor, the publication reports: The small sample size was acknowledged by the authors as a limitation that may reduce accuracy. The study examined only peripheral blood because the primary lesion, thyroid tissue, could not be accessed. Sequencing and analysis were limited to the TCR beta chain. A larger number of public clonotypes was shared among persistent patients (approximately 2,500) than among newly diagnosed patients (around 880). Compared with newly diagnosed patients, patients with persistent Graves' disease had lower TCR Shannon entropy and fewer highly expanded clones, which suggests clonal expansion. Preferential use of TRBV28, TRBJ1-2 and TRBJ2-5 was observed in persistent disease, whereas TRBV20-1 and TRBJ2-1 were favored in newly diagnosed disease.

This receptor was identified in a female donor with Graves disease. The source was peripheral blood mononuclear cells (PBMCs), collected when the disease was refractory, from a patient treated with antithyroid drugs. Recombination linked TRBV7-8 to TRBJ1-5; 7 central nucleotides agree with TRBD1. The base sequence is TGTGCCAGCAGTTCTACAGGGGCAAGGAGCAATCAGCCCCAGCATTTT. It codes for CASSSTGARSNQPQHF.